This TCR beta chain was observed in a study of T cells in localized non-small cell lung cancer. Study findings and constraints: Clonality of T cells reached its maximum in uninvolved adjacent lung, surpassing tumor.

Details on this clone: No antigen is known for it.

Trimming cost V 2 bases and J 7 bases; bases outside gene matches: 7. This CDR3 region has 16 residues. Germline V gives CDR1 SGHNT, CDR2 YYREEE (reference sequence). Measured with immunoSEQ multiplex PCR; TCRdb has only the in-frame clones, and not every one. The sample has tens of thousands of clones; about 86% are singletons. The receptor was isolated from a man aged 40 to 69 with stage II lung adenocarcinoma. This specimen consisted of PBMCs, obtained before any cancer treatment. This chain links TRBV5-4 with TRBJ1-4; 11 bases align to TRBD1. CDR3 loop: CASSLNGQGAGEKLFF. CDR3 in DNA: TGTGCCAGCAGCTTAAACGGACAGGGGGCGGGTGAAAAACTGTTTTTT.